The TCR beta chain under discussion was sequenced for a study of blood T cell repertoires in COVID-19. Study as a whole: PBMCs, B-cell-depleted T cells, or T cells were the source of the cDNA or gDNA that made up the material.

This clone was found once. Enrollees, about 18 to 90 years old, lived in 24 US areas. Cohort 3 donors were reported recovered after two negative PCRs, clearance, or symptom resolution. Per the original methods: The authors estimated nucleated cell counts from reference gene primer amplification. Libraries were prepared by immunoSEQ multiplex PCR; TCRdb keeps only in-frame clonotypes and omits some of them. From that table come the V and J calls and clone size; the DNA was used to work out D and trimming. Of approximately 160,000 clones in the sample, 84% were seen once. Germline CDR1 reads SEHNR; CDR2 reads FQNEAQ (reference sequence). The CDR3 is 12 residues long. Trimming removed 5 bases from V and 2 bases from J, with 3 bases in between.

Input material: PBMCs or T cells enriched from blood (not recorded which). This clonotype was obtained from a middle-aged man who had recovered from COVID-19. The chain is built from TRBV7-9 and TRBJ2-2; D is uncertain. The CDR3 is CASSPNTGELFF. The CDR3 region has the DNA TGTGCCAGCAGCCCTAACACCGGGGAGCTGTTTTTT.